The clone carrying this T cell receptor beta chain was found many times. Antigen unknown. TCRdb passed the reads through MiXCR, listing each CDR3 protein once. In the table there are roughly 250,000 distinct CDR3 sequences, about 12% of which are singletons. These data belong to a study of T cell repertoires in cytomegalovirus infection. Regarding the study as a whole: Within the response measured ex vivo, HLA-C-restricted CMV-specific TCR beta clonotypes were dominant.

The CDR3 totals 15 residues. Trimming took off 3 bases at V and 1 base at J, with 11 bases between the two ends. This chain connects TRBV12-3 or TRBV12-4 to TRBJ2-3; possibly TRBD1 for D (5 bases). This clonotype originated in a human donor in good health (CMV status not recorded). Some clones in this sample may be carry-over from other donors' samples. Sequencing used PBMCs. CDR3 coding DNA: TGTGCCAGCAGTTTTGCCCTAGGGGGCACAGATACGCAGTATTTT. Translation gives CASSFALGGTDTQYF.